Listed here are 31 T cell receptor beta chains from one sample, sequenced in a study of cytomegalovirus exposure and HLA in healthy donors. PCR was performed using 60 Vbeta and 13 Jbeta primers. Data came from immunoSEQ multiplex PCR; TCRdb stores just in-frame clones and leaves some out. Among a few hundred thousand clones listed, 80% were seen once. The sample comprised PBMCs. The receptor source for this set is a girl aged 2-10 years in good health and CMV-seronegative.

The table lists this clone with a few counts. J is TRBJ2-7 and V is TRBV28; 11 bases fit TRBD2. The CDR3 sequence is 15 residues long. Trimming cost V 6 bases and J 2 bases; bases outside gene matches: 6. CDR1 MDHEN and CDR2 SYDVKM come from the germline V gene. The chain's CDR3 is CASSPLAGGPYEQYF. CDR3 coding DNA: TGTGCCAGCAGCCCCCTAGCGGGGGGTCCCTACGAGCAGTACTTC.

V usage is TRBV7-9 and J usage is TRBJ2-5, with a weak D call TRBD1 (6 bases). The germline gives CDR1 SEHNR, CDR2 FQNEAQ (reference sequence). The CDR3 length is 16 residues. Trimming shortened V by 5 bases and J by 4 bases, and 20 bases separated the two germline ends. The CDR3 loop is CASSDTGRGSRETQYF. The DNA of the CDR3 is TGTGCCAGCAGCGACACTGGTAGGGGGAGTAGAGAGACCCAGTACTTC.

Only a few counts were recorded for this clone. The V and J genes are TRBV7-9 and TRBJ2-7, with a possible D match to TRBD2 (8 bases). This CDR3 contains 14 residues. The ends were cut back, 3 bases at V and 2 bases at J, with 11 bases in the middle. Germline CDR1 SEHNR, CDR2 FQNEAQ (reference sequence). In DNA form, the CDR3 reads TGTGCCAGCAGCTTTAGCGGGACAGCCTACGAGCAGTACTTC. This encodes CASSFSGTAYEQYF.

V usage is TRBV6-1 and J usage is TRBJ2-2; TRBD2 matches at 8 bases. The germline gives CDR1 MNHNS, CDR2 SASEGT. V gave up 0 bases and J gave up 6 bases; unmatched junction bases: 21. CDR3 size: 21 residues. CDR3 sequence (DNA): TGTGCCAGCAGTGAAGCGCTTTTTTTAATAAGCCGGGGGGGCCGAGCCGGGGAGCTGTTTTTT. Amino acid sequence: CASSEALFLISRGGRAGELFF.

The chain is built from TRBV9 and TRBJ1-2; D is uncertain. V lost 3 bases, J lost 1 base, and 13 bases lay in between. CDR1 is SGDLS, CDR2 YYNGEE, per germline. The CDR3 runs to 15 residues. The CDR3 DNA reads as TGTGCCAGCAGCGCCGAGGCGGTGGGTAACTATGGCTACACCTTC. This encodes CASSAEAVGNYGYTF.

V is TRBV23-1 and J is TRBJ1-5; the D is unclear. TRBV23-1 is sorted into the ORF group, with uncertain function. Trimming removed 1 base from V and 3 bases from J, with 16 bases in between. The length of the CDR3 is 17 residues. The CDR3, as DNA: TGCGCCAGCAGTCAATTTGCTCGGAGGCAGTTCAATCAGCCCCAGCATTTT. This sequence encodes CASSQFARRQFNQPQHF.

The gene calls are TRBV9 and TRBJ2-7, with no clear D. Trimming shortened V by 4 bases and J by 1 base, and 9 bases separated the two germline ends. Germline-derived CDR1 and CDR2 are SGDLS and YYNGEE. This CDR3 spans 13 amino acids. For the CDR3, the DNA is TGTGCCAGCAGCCCAGGATCGTCCTACGAGCAGTACTTC. Translating it yields CASSPGSSYEQYF.

This clone has only one observation. The J gene is TRBJ1-5, the V gene TRBV4-1; D gene unclear. Per germline, CDR1 MGHRA and CDR2 YSYEKL. There are 13 residues in the CDR3. V shed 0 bases and J shed 4 bases, with 4 bases lying between them. The CDR3 is CASSQESNQPQHF. Here the CDR3 DNA reads TGCGCCAGCAGCCAAGAGTCGAATCAGCCCCAGCATTTT.

This clone has a handful of counts. V is TRBV4-2 and J is TRBJ2-1; 7 positions agree with TRBD2. Germline CDR1 and CDR2: LGHNA and YNFKEQ. The CDR3 extends over 16 amino acids. J gave up 3 bases and V 0 bases, and 5 bases lay outside the gene matches. CDR3 coding DNA: TGTGCCAGCAGCCAAGAAGGCGGGAGAGTCTACAATGAGCAGTTCTTC. Its protein product is CASSQEGGRVYNEQFF.

V usage is TRBV15 and J usage is TRBJ1-5; 7 positions agree with TRBD1. Trimming took 8 bases from V and 8 from J; bases not matched to a gene: 9. The CDR3 is 13 residues long. Per the germline V gene, CDR1 is LNHNV and CDR2 is YYDKDF (reference sequence). CDR3 bases: TGTGCCACCCGACAGGGAGCGAAAGAGCCCCAGCATTTT. This encodes CATRQGAKEPQHF. Filled out from reference TRBV15 and TRBJ1-5, the complete variable domain reads DAMVIQNPRYQVTQFGKPVTLSCSQTLNHNVMYWYQQKSSQAPKLLFHYYDKDFNNEADTPDNFQSRRPNTSFCFLDIRSPGLGDTAMYLCATRQGAKEPQHFGDGTRLSIL.

This clone has only one observation. J is TRBJ1-2 and V is TRBV6-6; no definite D call. V was clipped by 8 bases and J by 8 bases, with 12 bases between them. The length of the CDR3 is 11 residues. The germline V gene has CDR1 MNHNY and CDR2 SVGAGI (reference sequence). CDR3 coding DNA: TGTGCCAGCTTCGCCGGGGTCGGCTACACCTTC. Its translation: CASFAGVGYTF.

This clone is a singleton in its sample. This chain links TRBV29-1 with TRBJ2-3; a weak D match, TRBD2 (5 bases). The V gene lost 3 bases and the J gene lost 0 bases, with 13 bases spanning the gap. The germline V gene has CDR1 SQVTM and CDR2 ANQGSEA. The CDR3 contains 15 residues. The DNA for the CDR3 is TGCAGCGTTGATTCTCCGAGGGCTAGCACAGATACGCAGTATTTT. This sequence encodes CSVDSPRASTDTQYF.

The table lists this clone with a few counts. V is TRBV7-8 and J is TRBJ1-1, with TRBD1 identical over 11 bases. Per the germline V gene, CDR1 is SGHVS and CDR2 is FQNEAQ. V was clipped by 5 bases and J by 4 bases; unmatched bases: 12. The CDR3 covers 17 residues. In DNA form, the CDR3 reads TGTGCCAGCAGCCTCCGGACAGGGGGCGGCTCGAGCACTGAAGCTTTCTTT. Translating it yields CASSLRTGGGSSTEAFF.

The genes are TRBV7-2 and TRBJ2-3, with 9 bases matching TRBD2. The CDR3 runs 16 residues. V dropped 7 bases and J dropped 1; count of bases not matched to a gene: 9. Germline V gene sequence: CDR1 SGHTA, CDR2 FQGNSA. As DNA, the CDR3 is TGTGCCAGCAACAAAAGATGGACTAGCGGCACAGATACGCAGTATTTT. Its protein product is CASNKRWTSGTDTQYF. Together with reference TRBV7-2 and TRBJ2-3, the CDR3 gives the full variable domain: GAGVSQSPSNKVTEKGKDVELRCDPISGHTALYWYRQSLGQGLEFLIYFQGNSAPDKSGLPSDRFSAERTGGSVSTLTIQRTQQEDSAVYLCASNKRWTSGTDTQYFGPGTRLTVL.

The chain couples TRBV5-4 to TRBJ2-7; 10 nucleotides align to TRBD2. This CDR3 region has 16 residues. V lost 4 bases, J lost 6 bases, and 13 bases stayed unmatched. The germline V gene has CDR1 SGHNT and CDR2 YYREEE (reference sequence). The CDR3 loop is CASSVSPGLALSEQYF. DNA of the CDR3: TGTGCCAGCAGCGTGTCACCGGGACTAGCGTTATCCGAGCAGTACTTC.

The sample holds one count of this clone. V usage is TRBV5-4 and J usage is TRBJ1-3; 7 bases are a match to TRBD1. Germline V lookup: CDR1 SGHNT, CDR2 YYREEE (reference sequence). CDR3 size: 11 residues. J was trimmed by 10 bases and V by 2 bases; bases with no gene match: 0. CDR3 loop: CASSLQGTIYF. The CDR3 bases are TGTGCCAGCAGCTTACAGGGGACCATATATTTT.

The gene calls are TRBV15 and TRBJ1-2; no definite D call. This CDR3 comprises 13 residues. Germline V gene data show CDR1 as LNHNV and CDR2 as YYDKDF (reference sequence). V shed 0 bases and J shed 8 bases, with 10 bases lying between them. The CDR3 nucleotides are TGTGCCACCAGCAGAGATCAGAGGGAGGGCTACACCTTC. Translated: CATSRDQREGYTF.

A single count supports this clone. At the DNA level, this CDR3 is encoded by other sequences in the same sample as well. This chain links TRBV27 with TRBJ2-2, with TRBD1 matching over 10 bases. This CDR3 comprises 17 residues. V was pared by 2 bases and J by 3 bases, with 6 bases of the junction left unmatched. Germline assignment: CDR1 MNHEY and CDR2 SMNVEV (reference sequence). The CDR3 loop reads CASSLIRTGGDTGELFF. The CDR3 nucleotides read TGTGCCAGCAGTTTAATCCGGACAGGGGGGGACACCGGGGAGCTGTTTTTT.

This rearrangement joins TRBV20-1 to TRBJ2-5, with D hard to call. The J call may be faulty, since TRBJ2-7 better matches the DNA end. The CDR3 has 11 residues. Germline V gene data show CDR1 as DFQATT and CDR2 as SNEGSKA (reference sequence). The CDR3 DNA follows: TGCAGTGCTCAGGTGGTCTACGAGCAGTACTTC. Its translation: CSAQVVYEQYF.

J is TRBJ2-2 and V is TRBV4-2; D possibly corresponds to TRBD1 (6 bases). There are 15 residues in the CDR3. The germline CDR1 and CDR2 sequences are LGHNA and YNFKEQ. Trimming removed 4 bases at V and 6 bases at J, with 15 bases between. CDR3 residues: CASSPRDKGSGELFF. The CDR3 nucleotides are TGTGCCAGCAGCCCCCGGGACAAGGGTTCCGGGGAGCTGTTTTTT.

A few counts support this clone. The rearrangement links TRBV7-6 to TRBJ2-7, with 9 positions matching TRBD2. The V gene's germline CDR1 is SGHVS and CDR2 FNYEAQ. This CDR3 is built from 16 residues. The junction had 9 bases not matched to a gene; V was cut back by 2 bases and J by 4 bases. The CDR3 DNA reads as TGTGCCAGCAGCTTAAAAGGCGGGAGGGCCGTTTACGAGCAGTACTTC. Protein: CASSLKGGRAVYEQYF.

The chain couples TRBV5-4 to TRBJ2-7, with 9 bases fitting TRBD1. The V gene's germline CDR1 is SGHNT and CDR2 YYREEE (reference sequence). The length of the CDR3 is 15 residues. J was trimmed by 3 bases and V by 2 bases; bases with no gene match: 6. The CDR3 DNA reads as TGTGCCAGCAGCTTAACCGGGACAGGGCTCTACGAGCAGTACTTC. It translates to CASSLTGTGLYEQYF. Filled out from reference TRBV5-4 and TRBJ2-7, the complete variable domain reads ETGVTQSPTHLIKTRGQQVTLRCSSQSGHNTVSWYQQALGQGPQFIFQYYREEENGRGNFPPRFSGLQFPNYSSELNVNALELDDSALYLCASSLTGTGLYEQYFGPGTRLTVT.

The chain is built from TRBV5-1 and TRBJ2-7, with 9 bases lining up with TRBD1. The CDR3 has 14 residues. Per germline, CDR1 SGHRS and CDR2 YFSETQ. With 2 bases clipped from V and 4 bases from J, the junction kept 4 bases outside the gene matches. The CDR3 sequence: CASSFRDRVYEQYF. In nucleotides, the CDR3 is TGCGCCAGCAGCTTCCGGGACAGGGTTTACGAGCAGTACTTC.

CDR3 protein: CASSVSSRVTEAFF. In DNA, the CDR3 is TGTGCCAGCAGCGTCTCGAGCAGGGTCACTGAAGCTTTCTTT. This chain joins TRBV9 and TRBJ1-1; maybe TRBD1 (5 bases). In germline, CDR1 is SGDLS, CDR2 YYNGEE. The CDR3 loop spans 14 amino acids. Trimming removed 2 bases from V and 4 bases from J, with 12 bases in between. Together with reference TRBV9 and TRBJ1-1, the CDR3 gives the full variable domain: DSGVTQTPKHLITATGQRVTLRCSPRSGDLSVYWYQQSLDQGLQFLIQYYNGEERAKGNILERFSAQQFPDLHSELNLSSLELGDSALYFCASSVSSRVTEAFFGQGTRLTVV.

The chain combines TRBV10-3 with TRBJ2-7; 7 bases line up with TRBD1. V shed 6 bases and J 8 bases; nucleotides not matched to a gene: 7. This CDR3 is 12 amino acids long. Germline V lookup: CDR1 ENHRY, CDR2 SYGVKD. This CDR3 is CAIREDRAQQYF. CDR3 sequence (DNA): TGTGCCATCAGGGAAGACAGGGCGCAGCAGTACTTC.

This clone appeared a few times. This rearrangement joins TRBV28 to TRBJ2-7; TRBD2 might be the D (6 bases). Germline values: CDR1 MDHEN, CDR2 SYDVKM. The CDR3 sequence is 14 residues long. V was pared by 5 bases and J by 5 bases, with 16 bases between. Here the CDR3 reads CASSTGTWNHEQYF. The CDR3 coding sequence is TGTGCCAGCAGTACCGGGACTTGGAATCACGAGCAGTACTTC. The full variable domain, with the rest looked up from reference TRBV28 and TRBJ2-7, is DVKVTQSSRYLVKRTGEKVFLECVQDMDHENMFWYRQDPGLGLRLIYFSYDVKMKEKGDIPEGYSVSREKKERFSLILESASTNQTSMYLCASSTGTWNHEQYFGPGTRLTVT.

V usage is TRBV28 and J usage is TRBJ2-4; 9 bases align to TRBD1. The junction had 0 bases not matched to a gene; V was cut back by 6 bases and J by 6 bases. The CDR3 spans 12 residues. Germline V gene sequence: CDR1 MDHEN, CDR2 SYDVKM. The CDR3 protein is CASRGQGNIQYF. The CDR3 DNA reads TGTGCCAGCAGGGGACAGGGAAACATTCAGTACTTC. The variable domain in full, with the rest retrieved from reference TRBV28 and TRBJ2-4, is DVKVTQSSRYLVKRTGEKVFLECVQDMDHENMFWYRQDPGLGLRLIYFSYDVKMKEKGDIPEGYSVSREKKERFSLILESASTNQTSMYLCASRGQGNIQYFGAGTRLSVL.

The genes are TRBV5-1 and TRBJ2-1; 14 nucleotides agree with TRBD2. Germline V gene sequence: CDR1 SGHRS, CDR2 YFSETQ. The CDR3 extends over 18 amino acids. Unmatched junction bases numbered 10, after V lost 5 bases and J lost 3 bases. The CDR3 is CASRVRLAGGPYYNEQFF. The CDR3 DNA reads TGCGCCAGCAGGGTCCGACTAGCGGGAGGGCCCTACTACAATGAGCAGTTCTTC.

V is TRBV6-1 and J is TRBJ1-6; 7 bases fit TRBD1. V lost 6 bases and J lost 5; bases outside the gene matches: 4. Per the germline V gene, CDR1 is MNHNS and CDR2 is SASEGT. The CDR3 is 14 amino acids. As DNA, the CDR3 is TGTGCCAGCAGCGGGACAGCCAATAATTCACCCCTCCACTTT. Its protein is CASSGTANNSPLHF.

The chain employs TRBV5-4 and TRBJ2-7; D perhaps matches TRBD1 (5 bases). With 5 bases removed from V and 5 bases from J, the gap between germline ends came to 26 bases. CDR1 is SGHNT and CDR2 is YYREEE in the germline V gene (reference sequence). The CDR3 consists of 17 residues. CDR3 loop: CASSRRWAGLKKDEQYF. The CDR3 DNA sequence: TGTGCCAGCAGTCGTCGATGGGCAGGGCTAAAGAAGGACGAGCAGTACTTC.

The V gene is TRBV6-5, the J gene TRBJ2-7, with 8 bases fitting TRBD1. Germline V gene sequence: CDR1 MNHEY, CDR2 SVGAGI. The CDR3 is 15 residues long. The V and J ends lost 6 bases and 3 bases, in that order; junction bases with no gene match: 10. The DNA for the CDR3 is TGTGCCAGCAGATATGGACAGGGCCACATCTACGAGCAGTACTTC. Protein sequence: CASRYGQGHIYEQYF.